Listed here are 2 T cell receptor beta chains from one sample, sequenced in a study of lymphopenia after photon versus proton radiotherapy. Only in-frame clones appear in the TCRdb table, and some are missing; sequencing was by immunoSEQ multiplex PCR. The sample carries approximately 30,000 clones, about 93% recorded once. The sequences come from peripheral blood, collected from a patient treated with photon-based radiotherapy. All receptors derive from a woman in her forties or fifties with cholangiocarcinoma.

The chain links TRBV19 to TRBJ1-4; D not resolved. Trimming left V 2 bases short and J 7 bases short, with 17 bases between. Germline values: CDR1 LNHDA, CDR2 SQIVND (reference sequence). The CDR3 length is 16 residues. This CDR3 reads CASSIPPSAVGEKLFF. CDR3 in DNA: TGTGCCAGTAGTATACCCCCCTCGGCCGTGGGTGAAAAACTGTTTTTT. Full variable domain (missing parts from reference TRBV19 and TRBJ1-4): DGGITQSPKYLFRKEGQNVTLSCEQNLNHDAMYWYRQDPGQGLRLIYYSQIVNDFQKGDIAEGYSVSREKKESFPLTVTSAQKNPTAFYLCASSIPPSAVGEKLFFGSGTQLSVL.

This clone has only one observation. The V and J genes are TRBV7-2 and TRBJ2-2; a possible D gene is TRBD2 (5 bases). The CDR3 is 15 amino acids. V lost 1 base, J lost 1 base, and 7 bases lay in between. Germline CDR1 reads SGHTA; CDR2 reads FQGNSA. CDR3 region: CASSLGRVNTGELFF. DNA for the CDR3: TGTGCCAGCAGCTTAGGGCGGGTGAACACCGGGGAGCTGTTTTTT. The entire variable domain, with the rest obtained from reference TRBV7-2 and TRBJ2-2, is as follows: GAGVSQSPSNKVTEKGKDVELRCDPISGHTALYWYRQSLGQGLEFLIYFQGNSAPDKSGLPSDRFSAERTGGSVSTLTIQRTQQEDSAVYLCASSLGRVNTGELFFGEGSRLTVL.